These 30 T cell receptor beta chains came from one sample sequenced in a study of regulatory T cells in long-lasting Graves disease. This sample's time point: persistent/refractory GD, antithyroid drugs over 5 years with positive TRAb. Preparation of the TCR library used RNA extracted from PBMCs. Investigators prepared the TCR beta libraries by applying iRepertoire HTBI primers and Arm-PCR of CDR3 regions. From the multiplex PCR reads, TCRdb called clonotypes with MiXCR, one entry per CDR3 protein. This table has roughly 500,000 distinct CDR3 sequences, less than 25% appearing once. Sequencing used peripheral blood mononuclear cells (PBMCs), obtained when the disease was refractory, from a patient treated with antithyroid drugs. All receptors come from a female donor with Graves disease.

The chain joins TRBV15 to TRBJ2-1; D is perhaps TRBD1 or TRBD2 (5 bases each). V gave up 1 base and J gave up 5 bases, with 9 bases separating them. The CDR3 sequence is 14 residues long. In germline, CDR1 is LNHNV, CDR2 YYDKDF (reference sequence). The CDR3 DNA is TGTGCCACCAGCAGAGGGGACGGCAACAATGAGCAGTTCTTC. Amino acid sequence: CATSRGDGNNEQFF.

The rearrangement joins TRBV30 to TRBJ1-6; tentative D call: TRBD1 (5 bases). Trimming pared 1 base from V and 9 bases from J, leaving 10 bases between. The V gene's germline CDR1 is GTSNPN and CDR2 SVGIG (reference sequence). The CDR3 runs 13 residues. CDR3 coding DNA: TGTGCCTGGAGTGGCCTCAGGGTTTCACCCCTCCACTTT. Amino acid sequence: CAWSGLRVSPLHF.

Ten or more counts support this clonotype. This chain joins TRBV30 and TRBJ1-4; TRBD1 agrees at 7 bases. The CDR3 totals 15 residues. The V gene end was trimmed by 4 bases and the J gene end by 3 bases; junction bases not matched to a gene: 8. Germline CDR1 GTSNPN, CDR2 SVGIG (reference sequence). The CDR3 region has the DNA TGTGCCTGGACGCGGGTGAGGGGGCCTAATGAAAAACTGTTTTTT. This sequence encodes CAWTRVRGPNEKLFF.

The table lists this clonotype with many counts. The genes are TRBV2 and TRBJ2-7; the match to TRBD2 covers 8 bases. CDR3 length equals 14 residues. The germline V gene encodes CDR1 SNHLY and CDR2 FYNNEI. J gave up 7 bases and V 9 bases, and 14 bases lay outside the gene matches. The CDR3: CASKKAGGTEEQYF. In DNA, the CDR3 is TGTGCCAGTAAGAAGGCGGGAGGTACAGAGGAGCAGTACTTC.

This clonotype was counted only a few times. This CDR3 reads CASSDGRGTEAFF. CDR3 nucleotides: TGCGCCAGCAGCGACGGACGGGGCACTGAAGCTTTCTTT. The chain employs TRBV4-3 and TRBJ1-1; the D is unclear. Trimming shortened V by 5 bases and J by 4 bases, and 11 bases separated the two germline ends. In germline, CDR1 is LGHNA, CDR2 YSLEER. The CDR3 spans 13 residues.

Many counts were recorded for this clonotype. CDR3 in DNA: TGTGCCACCCAGCTTGGGGGGGCTGGTGAAGCTTTCTTT. Its translation: CATQLGGAGEAFF. The chain has TRBV7-2 and TRBJ1-1; TRBD1 might be the D (6 bases). The V and J ends lost 10 bases and 7 bases respectively, with 19 bases between them. Germline CDR1 and CDR2: SGHTA and FQGNSA. The CDR3 contains 13 residues. The whole variable domain, filled in from reference TRBV7-2 and TRBJ1-1, reads GAGVSQSPSNKVTEKGKDVELRCDPISGHTALYWYRQSLGQGLEFLIYFQGNSAPDKSGLPSDRFSAERTGGSVSTLTIQRTQQEDSAVYLCATQLGGAGEAFFGQGTRLTVV.

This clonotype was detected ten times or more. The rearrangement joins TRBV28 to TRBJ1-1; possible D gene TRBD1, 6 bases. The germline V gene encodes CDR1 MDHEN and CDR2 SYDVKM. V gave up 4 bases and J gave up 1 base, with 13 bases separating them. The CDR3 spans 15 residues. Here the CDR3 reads CASSSSGEWNTEAFF. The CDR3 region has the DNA TGTGCCAGCAGTTCGTCAGGGGAGTGGAACACTGAAGCTTTCTTT.

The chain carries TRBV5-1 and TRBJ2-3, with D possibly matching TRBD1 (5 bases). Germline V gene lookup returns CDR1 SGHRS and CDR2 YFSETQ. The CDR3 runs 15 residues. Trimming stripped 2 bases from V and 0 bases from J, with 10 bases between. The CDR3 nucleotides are TGCGCCAGCAGCTTATACAGGCCTAGCACAGATACGCAGTATTTT. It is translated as CASSLYRPSTDTQYF.

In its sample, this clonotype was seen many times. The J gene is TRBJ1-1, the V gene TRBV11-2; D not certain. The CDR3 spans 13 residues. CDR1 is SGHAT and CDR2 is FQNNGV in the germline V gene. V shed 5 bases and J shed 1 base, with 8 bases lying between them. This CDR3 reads CASSKKGNTEAFF. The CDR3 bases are TGTGCCAGCAGCAAGAAAGGGAACACTGAAGCTTTCTTT. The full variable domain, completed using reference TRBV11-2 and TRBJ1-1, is EAGVAQSPRYKIIEKRQSVAFWCNPISGHATLYWYQQILGQGPKLLIQFQNNGVVDDSQLPKDRFSAERLKGVDSTLKIQPAKLEDSAVYLCASSKKGNTEAFFGQGTRLTVV.

CDR3 DNA sequence: TGCGCCAGCAGCCAAGGGGGGGGGGCTCTAGCCAAAAACATTCAGTACTTC. As protein: CASSQGGGALAKNIQYF. The V call is TRBV4-1, the J call TRBJ2-4; the D gene is possibly TRBD2 (7 bases). Germline CDR1 and CDR2: MGHRA and YSYEKL. CDR3 length: 17 residues. Deletions cut 1 base from V and 0 bases from J, with 13 bases between.

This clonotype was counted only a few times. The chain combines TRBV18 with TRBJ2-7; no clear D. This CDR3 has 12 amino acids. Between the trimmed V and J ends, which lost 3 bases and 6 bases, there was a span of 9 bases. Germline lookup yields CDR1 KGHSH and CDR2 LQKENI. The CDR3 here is CASSPQEPEQYF. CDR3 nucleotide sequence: TGTGCCAGCTCACCTCAGGAACCCGAGCAGTACTTC.

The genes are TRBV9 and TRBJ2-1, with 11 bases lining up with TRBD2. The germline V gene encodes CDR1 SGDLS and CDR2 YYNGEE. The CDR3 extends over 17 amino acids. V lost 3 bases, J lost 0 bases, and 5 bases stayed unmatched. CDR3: CASSGTSGWGSYNEQFF. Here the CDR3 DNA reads TGTGCCAGCAGCGGGACTAGCGGGTGGGGCTCCTACAATGAGCAGTTCTTC.

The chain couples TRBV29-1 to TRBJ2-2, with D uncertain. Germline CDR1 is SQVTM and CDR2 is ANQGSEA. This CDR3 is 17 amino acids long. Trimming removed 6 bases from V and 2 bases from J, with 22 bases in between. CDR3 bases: TGCAGCGTCGCTGTTAAACTGGGGATTTACAACACCGGGGAGCTGTTTTTT. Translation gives CSVAVKLGIYNTGELFF.

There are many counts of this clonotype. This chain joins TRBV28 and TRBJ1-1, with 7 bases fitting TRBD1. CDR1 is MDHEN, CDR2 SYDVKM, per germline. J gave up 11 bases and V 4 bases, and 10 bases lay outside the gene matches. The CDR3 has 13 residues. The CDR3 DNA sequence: TGTGCCAGCAGTTCGTTAGGGGGCTTATCGGCTTTCTTT. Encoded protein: CASSSLGGLSAFF.

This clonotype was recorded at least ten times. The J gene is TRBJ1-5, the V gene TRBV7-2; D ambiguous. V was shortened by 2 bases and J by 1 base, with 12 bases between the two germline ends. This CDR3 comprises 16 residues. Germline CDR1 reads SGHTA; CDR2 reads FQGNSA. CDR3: CASSLNPYVSNQPQHF. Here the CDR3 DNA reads TGTGCCAGCAGCTTAAACCCCTATGTAAGCAATCAGCCCCAGCATTTT. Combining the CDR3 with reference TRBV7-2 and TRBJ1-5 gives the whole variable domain GAGVSQSPSNKVTEKGKDVELRCDPISGHTALYWYRQSLGQGLEFLIYFQGNSAPDKSGLPSDRFSAERTGGSVSTLTIQRTQQEDSAVYLCASSLNPYVSNQPQHFGDGTRLSIL.

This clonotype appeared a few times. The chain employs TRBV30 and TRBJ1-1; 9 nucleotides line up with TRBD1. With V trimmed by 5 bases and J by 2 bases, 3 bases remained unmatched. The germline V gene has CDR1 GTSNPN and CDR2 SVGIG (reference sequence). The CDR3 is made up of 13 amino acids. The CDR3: CAWGTGINTEAFF. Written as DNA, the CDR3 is TGTGCCTGGGGGACAGGGATCAACACTGAAGCTTTCTTT.

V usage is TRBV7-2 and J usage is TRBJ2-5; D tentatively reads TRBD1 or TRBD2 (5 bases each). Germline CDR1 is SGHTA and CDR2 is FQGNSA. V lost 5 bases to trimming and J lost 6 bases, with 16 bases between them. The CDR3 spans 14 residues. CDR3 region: CASSTGRGSQTQYF. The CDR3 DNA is TGTGCCAGCAGCACCGGTCGGGGCTCTCAGACCCAGTACTTC.

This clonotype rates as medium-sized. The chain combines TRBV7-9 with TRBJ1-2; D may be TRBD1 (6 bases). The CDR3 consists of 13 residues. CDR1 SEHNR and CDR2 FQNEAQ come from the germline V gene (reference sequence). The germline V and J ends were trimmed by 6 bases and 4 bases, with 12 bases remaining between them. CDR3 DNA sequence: TGTGCCAGCAGACCGACAGGAGTCTATGGCTACACCTTC. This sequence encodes CASRPTGVYGYTF.

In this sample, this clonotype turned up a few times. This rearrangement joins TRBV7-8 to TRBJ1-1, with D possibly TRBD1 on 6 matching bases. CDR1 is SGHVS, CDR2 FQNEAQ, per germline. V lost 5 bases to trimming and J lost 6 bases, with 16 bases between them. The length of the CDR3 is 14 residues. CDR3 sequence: CASSPMRGGPEAFF. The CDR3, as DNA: TGTGCCAGCAGCCCAATGCGAGGGGGGCCTGAAGCTTTCTTT.

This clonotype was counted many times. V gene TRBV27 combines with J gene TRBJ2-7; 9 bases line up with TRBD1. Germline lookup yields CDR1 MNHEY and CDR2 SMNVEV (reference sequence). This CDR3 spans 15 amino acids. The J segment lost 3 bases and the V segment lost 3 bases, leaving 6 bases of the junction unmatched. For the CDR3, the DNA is TGTGCCAGCAGTTTCCTCGGGACAGGGAACTACGAGCAGTACTTC. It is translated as CASSFLGTGNYEQYF.

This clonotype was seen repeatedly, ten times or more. The CDR3 coding sequence is TGTGCCTGCCCGAGGGGGGTAGCTAACTATGGCTACACCTTC. Its translation: CACPRGVANYGYTF. The V and J genes are TRBV30 and TRBJ1-2; D may be TRBD1 (6 bases). This CDR3 contains 14 residues. V shed 6 bases and J shed 0 bases, with 14 bases lying between them. The germline CDR1 and CDR2 sequences are GTSNPN and SVGIG (reference sequence).

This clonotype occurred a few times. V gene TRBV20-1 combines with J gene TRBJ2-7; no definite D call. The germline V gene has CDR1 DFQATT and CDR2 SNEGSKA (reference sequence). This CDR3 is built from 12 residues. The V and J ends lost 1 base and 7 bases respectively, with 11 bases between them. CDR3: CSARVTSAEQYF. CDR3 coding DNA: TGCAGTGCTAGAGTAACCAGCGCTGAGCAGTACTTC.

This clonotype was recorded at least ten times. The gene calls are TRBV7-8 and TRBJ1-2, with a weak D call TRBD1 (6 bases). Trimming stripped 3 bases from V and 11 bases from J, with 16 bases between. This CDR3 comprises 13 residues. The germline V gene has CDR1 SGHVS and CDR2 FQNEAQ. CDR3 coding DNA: TGTGCCAGCAGCTTTAAGGCGGACAGCCCTTACACCTTC. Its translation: CASSFKADSPYTF.

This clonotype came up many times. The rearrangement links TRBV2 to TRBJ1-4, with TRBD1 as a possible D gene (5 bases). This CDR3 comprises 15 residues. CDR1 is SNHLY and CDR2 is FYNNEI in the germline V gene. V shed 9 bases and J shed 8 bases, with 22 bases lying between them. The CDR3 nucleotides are TGTGCCAGTGGGGGGGGAATGCGGTTTGGCGAAAAACTGTTTTTT. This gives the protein CASGGGMRFGEKLFF.

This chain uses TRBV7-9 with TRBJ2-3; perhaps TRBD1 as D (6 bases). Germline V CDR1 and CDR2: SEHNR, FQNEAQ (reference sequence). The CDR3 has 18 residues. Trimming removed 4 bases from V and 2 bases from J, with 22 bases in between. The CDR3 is CASSSRQAILLPTDTQYF. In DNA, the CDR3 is TGTGCCAGCAGCTCCAGACAGGCAATCCTCCTCCCCACAGATACGCAGTATTTT. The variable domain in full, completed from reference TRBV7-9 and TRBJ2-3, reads DTGVSQNPRHKITKRGQNVTFRCDPISEHNRLYWYRQTLGQGPEFLTYFQNEAQLEKSRLLSDRFSAERPKGSFSTLEIQRTEQGDSAMYLCASSSRQAILLPTDTQYFGPGTRLTVL.

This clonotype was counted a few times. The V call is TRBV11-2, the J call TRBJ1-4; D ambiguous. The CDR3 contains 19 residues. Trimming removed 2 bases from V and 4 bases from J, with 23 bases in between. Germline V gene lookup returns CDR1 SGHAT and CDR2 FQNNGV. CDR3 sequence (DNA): TGTGCCAGCAGCTTAAATACCCCCCCTCGGGGTCATGGTAATGAAAAACTGTTTTTT. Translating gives CASSLNTPPRGHGNEKLFF.

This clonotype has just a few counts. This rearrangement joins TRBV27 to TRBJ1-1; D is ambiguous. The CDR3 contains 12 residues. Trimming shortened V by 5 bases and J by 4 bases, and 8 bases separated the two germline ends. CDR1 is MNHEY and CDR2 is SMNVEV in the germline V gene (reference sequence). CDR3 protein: CASSTLGTEAFF. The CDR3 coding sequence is TGTGCCAGCAGTACCCTGGGCACTGAAGCTTTCTTT.

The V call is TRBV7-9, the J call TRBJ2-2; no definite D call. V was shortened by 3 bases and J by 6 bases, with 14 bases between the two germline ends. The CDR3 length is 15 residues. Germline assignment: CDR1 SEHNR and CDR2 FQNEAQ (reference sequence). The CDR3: CASSFTPLASGELFF. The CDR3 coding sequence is TGTGCCAGCAGCTTCACCCCCTTAGCATCCGGGGAGCTGTTTTTT.

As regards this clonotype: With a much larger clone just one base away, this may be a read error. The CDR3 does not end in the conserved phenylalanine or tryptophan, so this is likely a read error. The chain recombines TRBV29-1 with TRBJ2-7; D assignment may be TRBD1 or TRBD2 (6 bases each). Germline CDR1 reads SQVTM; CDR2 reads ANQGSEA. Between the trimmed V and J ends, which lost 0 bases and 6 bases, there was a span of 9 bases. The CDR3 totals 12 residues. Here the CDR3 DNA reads TGCAGCGTTGAAGAAGGAGGGGGCGAGCAGTACCTC. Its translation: CSVEEGGGEQYL.

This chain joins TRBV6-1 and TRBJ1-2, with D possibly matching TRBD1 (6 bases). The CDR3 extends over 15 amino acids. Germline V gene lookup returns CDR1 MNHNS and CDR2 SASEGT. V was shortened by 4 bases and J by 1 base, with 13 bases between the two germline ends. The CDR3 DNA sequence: TGTGCCAGCAGTGGGTGGACAGTAATTAACTATGGCTACACCTTC. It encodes CASSGWTVINYGYTF.